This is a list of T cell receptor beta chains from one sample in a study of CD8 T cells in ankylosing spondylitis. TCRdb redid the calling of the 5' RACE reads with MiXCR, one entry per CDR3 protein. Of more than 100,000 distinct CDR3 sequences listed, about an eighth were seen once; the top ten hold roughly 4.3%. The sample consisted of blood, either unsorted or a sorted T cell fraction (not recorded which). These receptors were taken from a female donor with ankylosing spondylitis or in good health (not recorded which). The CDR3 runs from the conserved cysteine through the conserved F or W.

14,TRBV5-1,CASRPQSSTDTQYF
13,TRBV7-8,CASSQRAGPEQYF
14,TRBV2,CASSEGRGAETQYF
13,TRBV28,CASRDGGSTEAFF
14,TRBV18,CASSPPSQQETQYF
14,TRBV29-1,CSVFRREATETQYF
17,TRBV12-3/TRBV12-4,CASSLFNLASSYNEQFF
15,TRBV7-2,CASKALTNRPTEAFF
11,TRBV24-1,CATSGAYGYTF
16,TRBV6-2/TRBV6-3,CASSSFGQGFHNEQFF
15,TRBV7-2,CASSSSGTGEETQYF
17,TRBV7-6,CASSLGLPGQGAAEAFF
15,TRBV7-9,CASSIRQGTVDIQYF
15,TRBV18,CASSPLAGVPDTQYF
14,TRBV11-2,CASSSPVRYTEAFF
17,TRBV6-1,CASSISRLAGVQETQYF
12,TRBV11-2,CASSLGGREAFF